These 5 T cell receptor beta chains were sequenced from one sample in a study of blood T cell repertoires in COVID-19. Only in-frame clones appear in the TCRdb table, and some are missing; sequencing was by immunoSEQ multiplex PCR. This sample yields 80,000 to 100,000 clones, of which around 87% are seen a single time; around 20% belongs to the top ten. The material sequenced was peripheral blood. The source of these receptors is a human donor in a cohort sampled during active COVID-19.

The CDR3 sequence: CASSLGTGVEEQYF. In nucleotides, the CDR3 is TGTGCCAGCAGCTTAGGGACAGGGGTGGAGGAGCAGTACTTC. V usage is TRBV7-8 and J usage is TRBJ2-7; TRBD1 agrees at 9 bases. Germline CDR1 reads SGHVS; CDR2 reads FQNEAQ. J gave up 7 bases and V 1 base, and 5 bases lay outside the gene matches. The CDR3 has 14 amino acids.

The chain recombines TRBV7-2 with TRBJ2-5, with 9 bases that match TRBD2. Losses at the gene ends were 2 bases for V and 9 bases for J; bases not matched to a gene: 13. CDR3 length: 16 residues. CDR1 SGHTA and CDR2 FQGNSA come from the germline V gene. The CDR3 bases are TGTGCCAGCAGCTTATTGGGCGGGAGGGGTCTGGAGGCCCAGTACTTC. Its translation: CASSLLGGRGLEAQYF.

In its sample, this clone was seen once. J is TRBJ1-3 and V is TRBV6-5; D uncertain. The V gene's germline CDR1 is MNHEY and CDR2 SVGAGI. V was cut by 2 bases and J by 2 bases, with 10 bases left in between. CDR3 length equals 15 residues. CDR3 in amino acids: CASSYRLGAGNTIYF. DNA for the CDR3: TGTGCCAGCAGTTACCGCCTGGGCGCTGGAAACACCATATATTTT.

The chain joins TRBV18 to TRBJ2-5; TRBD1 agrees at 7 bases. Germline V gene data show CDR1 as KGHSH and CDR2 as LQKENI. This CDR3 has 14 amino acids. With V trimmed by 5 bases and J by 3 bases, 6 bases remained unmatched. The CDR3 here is CASSTFQGEETQYF. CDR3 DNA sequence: TGTGCCAGCTCAACCTTTCAGGGGGAAGAGACCCAGTACTTC.

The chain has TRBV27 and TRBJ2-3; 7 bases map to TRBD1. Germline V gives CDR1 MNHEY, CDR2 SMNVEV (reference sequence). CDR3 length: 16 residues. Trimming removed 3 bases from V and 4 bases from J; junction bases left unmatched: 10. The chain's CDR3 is CASSFLLTGSPDTQYF. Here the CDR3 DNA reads TGTGCCAGCAGTTTCCTCCTGACAGGGAGCCCAGATACGCAGTATTTT.